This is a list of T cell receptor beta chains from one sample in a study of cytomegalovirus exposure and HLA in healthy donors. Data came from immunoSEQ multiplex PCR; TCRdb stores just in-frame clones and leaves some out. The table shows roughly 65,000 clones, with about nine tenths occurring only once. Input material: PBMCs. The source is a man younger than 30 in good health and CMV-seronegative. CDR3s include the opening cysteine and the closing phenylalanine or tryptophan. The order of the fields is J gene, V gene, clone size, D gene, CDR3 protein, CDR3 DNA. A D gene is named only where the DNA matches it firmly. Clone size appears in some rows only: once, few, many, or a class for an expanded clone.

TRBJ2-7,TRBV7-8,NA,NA,CARRLIVAETYEQYF,TGTGCCAGACGTCTTATAGTAGCGGAAACCTACGAGCAGTACTTC
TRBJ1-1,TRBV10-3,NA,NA,CAIRRTGRAFF,TGTGCCATCAGACGGACTGGACGAGCTTTCTTT
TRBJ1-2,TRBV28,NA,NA,CASSLSAGNRGYTF,TGTGCCAGCAGTTTATCGGCAGGGAATAGAGGCTACACCTTC
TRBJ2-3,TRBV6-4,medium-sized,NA,CASSDSLATDTQYF,TGTGCCAGCAGTGACTCGCTAGCCACAGATACGCAGTATTTT
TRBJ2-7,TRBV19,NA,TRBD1,CASSRDRAYEQYF,TGTGCCAGTAGCAGGGACAGGGCCTACGAGCAGTACTTC
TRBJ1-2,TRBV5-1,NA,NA,CASSWLGTGEYGYTF,TGCGCCAGCAGCTGGTTGGGGACGGGAGAATATGGCTACACCTTC
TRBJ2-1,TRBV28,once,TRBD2,CASSSIAGGNSNEQFF,TGTGCCAGCAGTAGCATAGCGGGAGGGAATAGCAATGAGCAGTTCTTC
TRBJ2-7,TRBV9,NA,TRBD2,CASSPGTSGISYEQYF,TGTGCCAGCAGCCCAGGGACTAGCGGGATCTCCTACGAGCAGTACTTC
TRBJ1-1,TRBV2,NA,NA,CASRAGRGENTEAFF,TGTGCCAGCAGGGCCGGACGGGGAGAGAACACTGAAGCTTTCTTT
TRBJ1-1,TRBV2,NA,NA,CASRLLNTEAFF,TGTGCCAGCAGACTTTTGAACACTGAAGCTTTCTTT
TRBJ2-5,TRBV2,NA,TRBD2,CASSDGLAGVETQYF,TGTGCCAGCAGTGACGGACTAGCGGGCGTAGAGACCCAGTACTTC
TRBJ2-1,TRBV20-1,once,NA,CSANRGTEQFF,TGCAGTGCTAATAGAGGAACTGAGCAGTTCTTC
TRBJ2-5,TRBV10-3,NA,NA,CAISDSGQETQYF,TGTGCCATCAGTGATTCAGGGCAAGAGACCCAGTACTTC
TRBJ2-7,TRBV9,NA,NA,CASSVASTSSYEQYF,TGTGCCAGCAGCGTCGCCTCCACGAGCTCCTACGAGCAGTACTTC
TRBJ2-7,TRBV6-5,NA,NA,CASSLGIEQYF,TGTGCCAGCAGTCTAGGAATTGAGCAGTACTTC
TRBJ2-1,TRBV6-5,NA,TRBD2,CASSGTSGNYNEQFF,TGTGCCAGCAGTGGGACTAGCGGAAATTACAATGAGCAGTTCTTC
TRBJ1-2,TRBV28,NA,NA,CASTVARVDNYGYTF,TGTGCCAGCACCGTCGCCAGGGTAGATAACTATGGCTACACCTTC
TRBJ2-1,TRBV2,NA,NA,CASRYSYNEQFF,TGTGCCAGCAGATACTCCTACAATGAGCAGTTCTTC
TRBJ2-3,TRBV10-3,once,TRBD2,CAIGLRGLAEPDTQYF,TGTGCCATCGGGCTCAGGGGACTAGCGGAGCCAGATACGCAGTATTTT
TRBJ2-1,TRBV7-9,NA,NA,CASSFLPKIYEQFF,TGTGCCAGCAGCTTCCTACCAAAAATATATGAGCAGTTCTTC
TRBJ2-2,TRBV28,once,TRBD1,CASLNRGQHTGELFF,TGTGCCAGCCTAAACCGGGGACAGCACACCGGGGAGCTGTTTTTT
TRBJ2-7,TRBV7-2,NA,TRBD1,CASSSRTGRRKEQYF,TGTGCCAGCAGCTCCCGGACAGGCCGCAGGAAGGAGCAGTACTTC
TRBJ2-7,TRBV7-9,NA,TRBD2,CASSRAGEQYF,TGTGCCAGCAGTCGAGCGGGGGAGCAGTACTTC
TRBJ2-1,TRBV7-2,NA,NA,CASSLVPESSYNEQFF,TGTGCCAGCAGCTTAGTTCCCGAGAGCTCCTACAATGAGCAGTTCTTC